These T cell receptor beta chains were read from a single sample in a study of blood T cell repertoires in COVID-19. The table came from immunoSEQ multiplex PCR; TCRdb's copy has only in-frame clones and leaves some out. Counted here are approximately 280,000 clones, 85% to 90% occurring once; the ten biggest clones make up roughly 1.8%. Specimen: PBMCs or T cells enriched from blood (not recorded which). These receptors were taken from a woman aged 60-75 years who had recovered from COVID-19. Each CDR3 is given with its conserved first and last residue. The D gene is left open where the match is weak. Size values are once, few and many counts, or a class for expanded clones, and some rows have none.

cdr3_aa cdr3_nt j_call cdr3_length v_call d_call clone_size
CAWPDRPGLSYNSPLHF TGTGCCTGGCCTGACAGGCCTGGGCTTTCCTATAATTCACCCCTCCACTTT TRBJ1-6 17 TRBV30 NA NA
CSVVETPGEKLFF TGCAGCGTTGTAGAAACCCCGGGGGAAAAACTGTTTTTT TRBJ1-4 13 TRBV29-1 NA NA
CASSEGREGTHEQYF TGCGCCAGCAGTGAAGGGAGGGAGGGTACCCACGAGCAGTACTTC TRBJ2-7 15 TRBV10-1 TRBD2 NA
CASSVGSGENTDTQYF TGTGCCAGCAGCGTAGGCTCCGGGGAGAACACAGATACGCAGTATTTT TRBJ2-3 16 TRBV9 NA NA
CASSIDQAELFF TGTGCCAGTAGTATAGATCAAGCTGAACTGTTTTTT TRBJ1-4 12 TRBV19 NA NA
CASISTSPPYEQYF TGCGCCAGCATCTCGACTAGCCCCCCCTACGAGCAGTACTTC TRBJ2-7 14 TRBV10-2 TRBD2 few
CASSSKTGGNDNSPLHF TGTGCCAGCAGCTCTAAGACAGGGGGTAATGATAATTCACCCCTCCACTTT TRBJ1-6 17 TRBV7-9 TRBD1 NA
CASSLYRGIGNNQPQHF TGTGCCAGCAGCTTGTACAGGGGCATCGGGAACAATCAGCCCCAGCATTTT TRBJ1-5 17 TRBV7-8 TRBD1 NA
CASSLTAASYEQYF TGTGCCAGCAGCTTAACGGCGGCCTCCTACGAGCAGTACTTC TRBJ2-7 14 TRBV7-9 NA NA
CASSQVAGEGFVETQYF TGCGCCAGCAGCCAAGTTGCGGGAGAGGGTTTCGTGGAGACCCAGTACTTC TRBJ2-5 17 TRBV4-1 TRBD2 NA
CASPPTGELFF TGTGCCAGCCCCCCAACCGGGGAGCTGTTTTTT TRBJ2-2 11 TRBV7-2 NA once
CSIQLRGLAGGSTDTQYF TGCAGCATACAACTGCGGGGACTAGCGGGAGGGAGCACAGATACGCAGTATTTT TRBJ2-3 18 TRBV29-1 TRBD2 NA
CASSLGQGRQETQYF TGTGCTAGCAGCCTAGGACAGGGAAGACAAGAGACCCAGTACTTC TRBJ2-5 15 TRBV7-7 TRBD1 few
CASSFRGNYGYTF TGTGCCAGCAGTTTTAGAGGGAACTATGGCTACACCTTC TRBJ1-2 13 TRBV27 NA NA
CASIRGQNSPLHF TGTGCCAGCATACGGGGTCAAAATTCACCCCTCCACTTT TRBJ1-6 13 TRBV28 NA NA
CAWSVFRRGGIPPPTGSPLHF TGTGCCTGGAGTGTATTTCGGCGGGGAGGGATCCCCCCCCCAACGGGTTCACCCCTCCACTTT TRBJ1-6 21 TRBV30 NA NA
CASSLNVRTGEKAQHF TGTGCCAGCTCCCTTAATGTGCGGACAGGGGAGAAAGCCCAGCATTTT TRBJ1-5 16 TRBV18 TRBD1 NA
CASSVRLTEDEAFF TGTGCCAGCAGTGTCCGCCTCACTGAAGATGAAGCTTTCTTT TRBJ1-1 14 TRBV7-9 NA NA